What follows is one TCR beta chain and its context. This sample was included in a study of cytomegalovirus exposure and HLA in healthy donors. The ends lost 5 bases at V and 0 bases at J; junction bases unmatched: 3. Germline loops: CDR1 MNHEY, CDR2 SVGAGI. The CDR3 spans 14 residues. Both 60 Vbeta primers and 13 Jbeta primers went into the PCR. Assay: immunoSEQ multiplex PCR; the TCRdb copy retains only in-frame clones and omits some. The sample lists about 200,000 clones; 65% to 85% were seen once. The source material was PBMCs. The gene calls are TRBV6-5 and TRBJ2-7, with TRBD2 matching 8 bases. The receptor comes from a man aged 45 to 65 in good health and CMV-seronegative. CDR3 in amino acids: CASSLAGLSYEQYF. The CDR3 DNA is TGTGCCAGCAGTCTAGCGGGCCTCTCCTACGAGCAGTACTTC.